This TCR beta chain is drawn from a study of shared clonotypes between healthy human individuals. The V segment lost 0 bases and the J segment 2 bases; nucleotides outside the gene matches: 7. This CDR3 is built from 17 residues. Germline loops: CDR1 SGHRS, CDR2 YFSETQ. This table comes from immunoSEQ multiplex PCR, and its TCRdb copy is limited to in-frame clones, with some not included. The data contain about 1.5 million clones, roughly 95% of them singletons. Partitioning of CD4+ cells yielded a CD45RA+ naive subset and a CD45RA-negative memory subset. The J gene is TRBJ2-3, the V gene TRBV5-1; TRBD2 aligns across 9 bases. This clonotype was obtained from a man aged 30 to 45 in good health. Sequenced input: naive CD4+ T cells sorted from blood. Subset of the sample: CD45RA+ positively selected. The CDR3: CASSLGSTSGHTDTQYF. CDR3 nucleotide sequence: TGCGCCAGCAGCTTGGGGTCGACTAGCGGCCACACAGATACGCAGTATTTT.